This note documents a single TCR beta chain sequence. The target antigen is unknown. The V and J ends lost 4 bases and 2 bases, in that order; junction bases with no gene match: 15. The CDR3 has 20 amino acids. Germline CDR1 SGHRS, CDR2 YFSETQ. A multiplex PCR was run with 60 Vbeta primers and 13 Jbeta primers. Only in-frame clones appear in the TCRdb table, and some are missing; sequencing was by immunoSEQ multiplex PCR. The sample shows roughly 160,000 clones, 84% of them seen only once. The data were obtained in a study of cytomegalovirus exposure and HLA in healthy donors. Turning to the study itself: A prior study identified just under 120 million unique TCR beta sequences from 150 million to 200 million T cells. Study results and caveats: Later analysis identified a missense DCLRE1C variant that was linked to TCR beta V- and J-gene trimming.

This receptor was obtained from a man younger than 45 in good health and CMV-seronegative. The gene calls are TRBV5-1 and TRBJ2-3; the match to TRBD2 covers 14 bases. Specimen: PBMCs. The CDR3 DNA reads as TGCGCCAGCAGCCCGACTAGCGGGGGGGCCGTAGGGCCCAACACAGATACGCAGTATTTT. This translates into CASSPTSGGAVGPNTDTQYF.